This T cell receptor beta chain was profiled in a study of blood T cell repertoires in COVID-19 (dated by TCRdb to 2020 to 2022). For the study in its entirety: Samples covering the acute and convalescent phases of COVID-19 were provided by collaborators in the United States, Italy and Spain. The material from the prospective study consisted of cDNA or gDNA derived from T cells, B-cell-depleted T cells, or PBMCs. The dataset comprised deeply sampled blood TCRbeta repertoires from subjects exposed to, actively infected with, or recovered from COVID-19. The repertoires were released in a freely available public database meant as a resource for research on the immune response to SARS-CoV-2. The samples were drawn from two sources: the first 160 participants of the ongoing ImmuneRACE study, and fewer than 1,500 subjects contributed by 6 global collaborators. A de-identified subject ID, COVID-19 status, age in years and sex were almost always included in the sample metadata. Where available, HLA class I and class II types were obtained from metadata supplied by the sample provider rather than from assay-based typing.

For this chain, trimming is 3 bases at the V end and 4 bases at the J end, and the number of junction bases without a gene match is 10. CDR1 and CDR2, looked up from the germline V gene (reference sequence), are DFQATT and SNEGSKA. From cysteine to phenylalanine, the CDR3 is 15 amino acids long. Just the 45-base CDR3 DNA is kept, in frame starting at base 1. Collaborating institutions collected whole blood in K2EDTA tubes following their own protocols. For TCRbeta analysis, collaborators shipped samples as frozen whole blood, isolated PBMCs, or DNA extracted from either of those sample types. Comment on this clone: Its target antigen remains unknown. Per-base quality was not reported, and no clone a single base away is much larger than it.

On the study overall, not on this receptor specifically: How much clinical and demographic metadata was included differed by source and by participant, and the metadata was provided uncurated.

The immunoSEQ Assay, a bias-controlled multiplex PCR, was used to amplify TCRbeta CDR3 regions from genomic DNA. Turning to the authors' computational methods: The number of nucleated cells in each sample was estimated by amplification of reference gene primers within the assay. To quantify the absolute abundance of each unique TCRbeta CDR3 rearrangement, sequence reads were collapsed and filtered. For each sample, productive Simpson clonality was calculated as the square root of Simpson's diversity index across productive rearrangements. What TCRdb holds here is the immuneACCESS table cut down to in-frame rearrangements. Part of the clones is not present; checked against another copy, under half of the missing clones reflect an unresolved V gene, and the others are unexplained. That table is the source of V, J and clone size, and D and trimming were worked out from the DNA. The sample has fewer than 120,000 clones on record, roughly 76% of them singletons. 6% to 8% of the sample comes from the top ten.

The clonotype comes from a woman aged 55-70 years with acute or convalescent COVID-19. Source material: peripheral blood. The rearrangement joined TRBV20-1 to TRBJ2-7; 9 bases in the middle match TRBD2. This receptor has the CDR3 CSASVTRGGAYEQYF. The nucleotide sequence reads TGCAGTGCTAGTGTCACGCGGGGGGGAGCGTACGAGCAGTACTTC.